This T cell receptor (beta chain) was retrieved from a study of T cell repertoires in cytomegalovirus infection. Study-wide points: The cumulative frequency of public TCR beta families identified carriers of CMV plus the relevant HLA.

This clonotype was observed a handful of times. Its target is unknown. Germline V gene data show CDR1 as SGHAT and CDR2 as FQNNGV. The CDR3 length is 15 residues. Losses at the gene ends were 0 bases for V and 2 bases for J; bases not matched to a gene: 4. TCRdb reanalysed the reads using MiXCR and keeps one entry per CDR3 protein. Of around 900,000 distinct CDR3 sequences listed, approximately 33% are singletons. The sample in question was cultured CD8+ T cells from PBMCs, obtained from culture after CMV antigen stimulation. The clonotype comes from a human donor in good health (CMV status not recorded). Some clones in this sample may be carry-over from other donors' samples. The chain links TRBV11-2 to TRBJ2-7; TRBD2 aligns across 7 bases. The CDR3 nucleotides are TGTGCCAGCAGCTTAGAACTAGCGCCTACCTACGAGCAGTACTTC. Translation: CASSLELAPTYEQYF.